This T cell receptor beta chain is from a study of radiotherapy plus CTLA-4 blockade in lung cancer (dated by TCRdb to 2017 to 2018). In the study overall: Among enrolled patients, 15% to 20% had an objective response and 25% to 40% reached disease control. Overall study outcomes, separate from this receptor: After treatment with radiotherapy and ipilimumab, TCR clones that came from tumors expanded in the peripheral blood. Increased serum interferon-beta after radiation, together with early dynamic changes in blood T cell clones, were reported to be the strongest predictors of response.

As to this clone: This receptor's antigen is unknown. Base-call qualities are not available, and no considerably larger clone is one nucleotide away.

Focal radiation therapy combined with CTLA-4 blockade (ipilimumab) was tested in patients with chemo-refractory metastatic non-small-cell lung cancer. Receptors were amplified or captured by the immunoSEQ multiplex PCR assay. TCRdb took this table from immuneACCESS and kept in-frame rearrangements with V and J called. Such tables lack part of the clones; where checked against another copy, unresolved V genes explain under half of the gap, and the rest is unexplained. This sample holds 85,000 to 95,000 clones; roughly 80% were observed only once. More than 20% of the sample is taken by the ten largest. The source material was peripheral blood, sampled from a patient treated with radiotherapy plus ipilimumab. The receptor comes from a human donor with non-small cell lung cancer that progressed on radiotherapy plus ipilimumab.

CDR3 protein: CASSDRSGSFSDTQYF. Read as DNA, the sequence is TGTGCCAGCAGTGACCGTAGCGGGAGTTTTTCAGATACGCAGTATTTT. The chain couples TRBV2 to TRBJ2-3, and 9 junction bases match TRBD2. CDR1 and CDR2 were assigned from the germline V gene as SNHLY and FYNNEI. Including cysteine and phenylalanine, the CDR3 has 16 amino acids. Just CDR3 DNA is preserved here, 48 bases in frame from base 1. V loses 3 bases at its end and J loses 4 bases; junction bases beyond the gene matches: 8.